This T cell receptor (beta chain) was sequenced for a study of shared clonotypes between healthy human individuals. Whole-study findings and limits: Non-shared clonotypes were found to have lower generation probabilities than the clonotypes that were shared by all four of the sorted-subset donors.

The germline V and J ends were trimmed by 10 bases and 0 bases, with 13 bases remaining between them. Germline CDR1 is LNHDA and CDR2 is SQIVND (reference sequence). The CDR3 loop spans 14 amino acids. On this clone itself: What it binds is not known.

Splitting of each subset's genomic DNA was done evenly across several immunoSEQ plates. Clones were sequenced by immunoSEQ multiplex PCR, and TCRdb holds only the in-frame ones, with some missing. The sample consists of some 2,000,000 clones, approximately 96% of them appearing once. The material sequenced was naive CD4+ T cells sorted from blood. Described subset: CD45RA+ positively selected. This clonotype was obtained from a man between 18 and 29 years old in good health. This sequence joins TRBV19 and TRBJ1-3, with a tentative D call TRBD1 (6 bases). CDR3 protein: CATSQGFSGNTIYF. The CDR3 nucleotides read TGTGCCACCTCACAGGGTTTCTCTGGAAACACCATATATTTT.